Listed below are T cell receptor beta chains from one sample, sequenced in a study of neoadjuvant anti-PD-1 for oral cavity cancer. Generated by immunoSEQ multiplex PCR, the TCRdb table keeps only in-frame clones and is missing some. The sample consists of roughly 32,000 clones, roughly 79% of them appearing once. The sequencing used PBMCs, collected after nivolumab (anti-PD-1) treatment. The receptors shown here come from a person aged 35-80 years with oral cavity squamous cell carcinoma. CDR3s include the opening cysteine and the closing phenylalanine or tryptophan. D genes are given only for firm matches. Where a row states a size, it is once, few, many or the class of an expanded clone; other rows omit it.

V,length,size,J,D,DNA,CDR3
TRBV11-1,15,.,TRBJ2-1,TRBD2,TGTGCCAGCAACACGGGGGGAAACTCCTACAATGAGCAGTTCTTC,CASNTGGNSYNEQFF
TRBV11-2,15,.,TRBJ1-6,TRBD1,TGTGCCAGCAGCTTATCGAACAGGGGCAATTCACCCCTCCACTTT,CASSLSNRGNSPLHF
TRBV7-8,15,.,TRBJ2-7,.,TGTGCCAGCAGCTTAAGTGGGACACCAGGGTACGAGCAGTACTTC,CASSLSGTPGYEQYF
TRBV10-1,17,.,TRBJ2-2,.,TGCGCCAGCAGTGAGTCGACTCAGGGTAGTAGCACCGGGGAGCTGTTTTTT,CASSESTQGSSTGELFF
TRBV5-1,16,few,TRBJ2-7,TRBD2,TGCGCCAGCAGCTTGGTGGCTAGCGGGGGCTACTACGAGCAGTACTTC,CASSLVASGGYYEQYF
TRBV5-4,16,.,TRBJ2-2,.,TGTGCCAGCAGCTTGGGGCAGGGAGCGAACACCGGGGAGCTGTTTTTT,CASSLGQGANTGELFF
TRBV7-6,17,.,TRBJ1-5,.,TGTGCCAGCAGCTTAGCGGCGGCAGGCGGGTTCGGTCAGCCCCAGCATTTT,CASSLAAAGGFGQPQHF
TRBV7-9,14,.,TRBJ2-7,TRBD1,TGTGCCAGCAGCATCCGGACAGGGTTCAACGAGCAGTACTTC,CASSIRTGFNEQYF
TRBV7-2,15,once,TRBJ2-1,.,TGTGCCAGCAGCTTAGCCACAGCATCGGGCAATGAGCAGTTCTTC,CASSLATASGNEQFF
TRBV18,16,once,TRBJ2-5,.,TGTGCCAGCTCACCACCGAATAGGGGAGGAGGGGAGACCCAGTACTTC,CASSPPNRGGGETQYF
TRBV9,14,medium-sized,TRBJ1-1,TRBD1,TGTGCCAGCAGCGTAGTCAGGGGGTTCGCTGAAGCTTTCTTT,CASSVVRGFAEAFF
TRBV5-6,14,.,TRBJ2-3,TRBD2,TGTGCCAGCACTCTACCGGGGGGGACAGATACGCAGTATTTT,CASTLPGGTDTQYF
TRBV7-2,15,.,TRBJ1-5,.,TGTGCCAGCAGCTTAGCGCCAGGGTCCAATCAGCCCCAGCATTTT,CASSLAPGSNQPQHF
TRBV7-9,17,.,TRBJ2-5,.,TGTGCCAGCAGCTCCGACCTCGGTACGGGGATTGGGGAGACCCAGTACTTC,CASSSDLGTGIGETQYF
TRBV6-6,13,.,TRBJ2-1,.,TGTGCCAGCAGTTACTCAACAGCTAATGAGCAGTTCTTC,CASSYSTANEQFF
TRBV6-5,15,.,TRBJ1-4,TRBD1,TGTGCCAGCCGACAGGGAGAGCTAACTAATGAAAAACTGTTTTTT,CASRQGELTNEKLFF
TRBV5-4,16,.,TRBJ2-1,TRBD2,TGTGCCAGCAGCTTGGGTGGACTAGCGGGGGTGACTGAGCAGTTCTTC,CASSLGGLAGVTEQFF
TRBV10-3,15,.,TRBJ1-3,.,TGTGCCATCAGTGGTACGGGGTCTGCTGGAAACACCATATATTTT,CAISGTGSAGNTIYF
TRBV5-1,14,.,TRBJ2-4,.,TGCGCCAGCAGCTTGTCGGGCCAGGGGGGCATTCAGTACTTC,CASSLSGQGGIQYF
TRBV7-2,16,.,TRBJ2-1,TRBD2,TGTGCCAGCAGCGGGCGGGGGGCAAGCTCCTACAATGAGCAGTTCTTC,CASSGRGASSYNEQFF
TRBV5-8,15,.,TRBJ1-6,.,TGTGCCAGCAGCTTGGGACAGTACTATAATTCACCCCTCCACTTT,CASSLGQYYNSPLHF
TRBV4-3,14,.,TRBJ1-4,.,TGCGCCAGCAGCCCCGGGACACAGAATGAAAAACTGTTTTTT,CASSPGTQNEKLFF
TRBV11-2,13,.,TRBJ1-1,.,TGTGCCAGCAGCTTAGAAAGGAATCAGGAAGCTTTCTTT,CASSLERNQEAFF
TRBV4-2,16,few,TRBJ1-5,.,TGTGCCAGCAGCCAAGATGGAGGAGATAGCAATCAGCCCCAGCATTTT,CASSQDGGDSNQPQHF
TRBV30,15,.,TRBJ1-4,.,TGTGCCTGGAGTGTACCCGACACCTATAATGAAAAACTGTTTTTT,CAWSVPDTYNEKLFF
TRBV10-3,13,few,TRBJ2-3,.,TGTGCCATCAGTGAGTCGGACGAAGATACGCAGTATTTT,CAISESDEDTQYF
TRBV6-1,13,.,TRBJ2-3,.,TGTGCCAGCATTGGGGGCGCGGCAGATACGCAGTATTTT,CASIGGAADTQYF
TRBV27,14,.,TRBJ1-2,TRBD1,TGTGCCAGCAGTCCGAGGGGACAGATCTATGGCTACACCTTC,CASSPRGQIYGYTF
TRBV6-1,15,.,TRBJ2-5,TRBD2,TGTGCCAGCAGTGCTCTAGCGGGGGGGCCAGAGACCCAGTACTTC,CASSALAGGPETQYF
TRBV18,17,once,TRBJ1-4,.,TGTGCCAGCTCACCAATAGCCGGTGGAGCAACTAATGAAAAACTGTTTTTT,CASSPIAGGATNEKLFF
TRBV18,15,.,TRBJ1-2,.,TGTGCCAGCTCACCACAGACAGGCGTCTCCTATGGCTACACCTTC,CASSPQTGVSYGYTF
TRBV18,18,.,TRBJ1-6,.,TGTGCCAGCTCACCAATTTCAGGGGCTACCTCCTATAATTCACCCCTCCACTTT,CASSPISGATSYNSPLHF
TRBV15,12,few,TRBJ1-5,.,TGTGCCACCAGGCAGCCCAATCAGCCCCAGCATTTT,CATRQPNQPQHF
TRBV11-2,16,.,TRBJ2-3,TRBD2,TGTGCCAGCAGCCAACGAGCGGGGGCCTTCACAGATACGCAGTATTTT,CASSQRAGAFTDTQYF
TRBV7-2,13,.,TRBJ2-7,.,TGTGCCAGCAGCTTAGCGGGAAAACACGAGCAGTACTTC,CASSLAGKHEQYF
TRBV6-5,13,.,TRBJ2-3,.,TGTGCCAGCAGCCGGGACCCCAGAGATACGCAGTATTTT,CASSRDPRDTQYF
TRBV10-3,16,.,TRBJ1-5,.,TGTGCCATCAGTGAGTCGTCAGCCAGAGGGGATCAGCCCCAGCATTTT,CAISESSARGDQPQHF
TRBV19,16,.,TRBJ2-7,TRBD1,TGTGCCAGTAGTATTTCGGACAGGGGGAAAAGGTACGAGCAGTACTTC,CASSISDRGKRYEQYF
TRBV5-4,14,.,TRBJ2-1,.,TGTGCCAGCAGCGAGGGAGGCTCCTACAATGAGCAGTTCTTC,CASSEGGSYNEQFF
TRBV7-6,14,.,TRBJ1-1,.,TGTGCCAGCAGCCACCCTTTGGTGAACACTGAAGCTTTCTTT,CASSHPLVNTEAFF
TRBV19,16,.,TRBJ1-5,.,TGTGCCAGTAGTACGTTGACAAGATATAGCAATCAGCCCCAGCATTTT,CASSTLTRYSNQPQHF